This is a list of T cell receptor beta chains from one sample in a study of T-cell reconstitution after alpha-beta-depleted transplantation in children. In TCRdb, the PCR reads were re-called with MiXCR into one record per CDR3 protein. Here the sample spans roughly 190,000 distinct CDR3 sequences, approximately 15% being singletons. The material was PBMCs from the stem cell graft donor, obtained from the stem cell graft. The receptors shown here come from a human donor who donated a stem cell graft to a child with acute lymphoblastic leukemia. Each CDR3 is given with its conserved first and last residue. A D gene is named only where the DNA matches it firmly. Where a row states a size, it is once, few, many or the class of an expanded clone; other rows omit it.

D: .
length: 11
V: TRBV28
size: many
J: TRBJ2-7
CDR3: CASRTLGEQYF
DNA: TGTGCCAGCAGGACCTTGGGCGAGCAGTACTTC

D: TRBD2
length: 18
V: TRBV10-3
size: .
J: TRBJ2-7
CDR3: CAISAVPSGTLLSGEQYF
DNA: TGTGCCATCAGTGCTGTTCCTAGCGGGACCCTCCTTAGTGGCGAGCAGTACTTC

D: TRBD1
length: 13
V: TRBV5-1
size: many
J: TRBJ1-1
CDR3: CASSRQGNTEAFF
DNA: TGCGCCAGCAGCAGACAGGGGAACACTGAAGCTTTCTTT

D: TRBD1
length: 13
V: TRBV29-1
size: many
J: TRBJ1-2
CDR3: CSVGDSLDYGYTF
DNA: TGCAGCGTCGGGGACAGCCTGGACTATGGCTACACCTTC

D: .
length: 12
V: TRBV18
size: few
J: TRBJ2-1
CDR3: CASSPGVNEQFF
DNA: TGTGCCAGCTCACCAGGCGTCAATGAGCAGTTCTTC

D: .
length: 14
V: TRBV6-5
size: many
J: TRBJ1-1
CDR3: CASSPWRRNTEAFF
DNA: TGTGCCAGCAGTCCTTGGAGGCGGAACACTGAAGCTTTCTTT

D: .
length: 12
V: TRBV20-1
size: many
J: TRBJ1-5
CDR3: CSATINRQPQHF
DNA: TGCAGTGCTACCATAAATCGACAGCCCCAGCATTTT

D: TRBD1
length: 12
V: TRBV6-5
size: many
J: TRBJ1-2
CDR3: CASKDRGPGYTF
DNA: TGTGCCAGCAAAGACAGGGGCCCTGGCTACACCTTC

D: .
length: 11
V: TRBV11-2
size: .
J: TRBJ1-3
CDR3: CASTQRNTIYF
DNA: TGTGCCAGCACCCAAAGAAACACCATATATTTT

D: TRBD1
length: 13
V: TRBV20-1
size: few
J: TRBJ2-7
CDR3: CSAIRDRPYEQYF
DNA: TGCAGTGCTATCCGGGACAGACCCTACGAGCAGTACTTC

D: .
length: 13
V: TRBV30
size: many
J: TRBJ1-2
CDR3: CAWSPPPRDGYTF
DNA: TGTGCCTGGAGTCCACCTCCTAGGGATGGCTACACCTTC

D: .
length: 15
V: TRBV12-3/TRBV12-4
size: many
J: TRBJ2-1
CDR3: CASTPSGASYNEQFF
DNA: TGTGCCAGCACCCCGTCGGGGGCTTCGTACAATGAGCAGTTCTTC

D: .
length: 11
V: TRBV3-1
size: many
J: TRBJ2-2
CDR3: CASRRTGELFF
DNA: TGTGCCAGCAGGCGGACCGGGGAGCTGTTTTTT

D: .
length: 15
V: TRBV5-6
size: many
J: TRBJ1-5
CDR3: CASSLFGKLNQPQHF
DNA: TGTGCCAGCAGCTTGTTCGGAAAACTCAATCAGCCCCAGCATTTT

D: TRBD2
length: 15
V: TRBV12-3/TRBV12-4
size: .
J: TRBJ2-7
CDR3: CASSLLAGRAYEQYF
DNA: TGTGCCAGCAGTCTCCTAGCGGGACGGGCCTACGAGCAGTACTTC

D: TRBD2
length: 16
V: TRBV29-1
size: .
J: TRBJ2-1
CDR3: CSVESPMVAGVGEQFF
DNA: TGCAGCGTTGAATCTCCGATGGTAGCGGGAGTAGGTGAGCAGTTCTTC

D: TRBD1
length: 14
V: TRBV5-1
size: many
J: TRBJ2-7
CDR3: CASSPGTGNYEQYF
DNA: TGCGCCAGCAGTCCCGGGACAGGGAACTACGAGCAGTACTTC

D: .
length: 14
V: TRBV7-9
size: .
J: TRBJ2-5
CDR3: CASSLVVGFETQYF
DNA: TGTGCCAGCAGCTTAGTAGTGGGTTTTGAGACCCAGTACTTC

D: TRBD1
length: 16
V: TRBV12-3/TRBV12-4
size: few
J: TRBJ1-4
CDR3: CASSIGQGNLNEKLFF
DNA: TGTGCCAGCAGTATCGGACAGGGCAACCTTAATGAAAAACTGTTTTTT

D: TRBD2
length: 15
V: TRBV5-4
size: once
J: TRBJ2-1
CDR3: CASSRQMGLVHEQFF
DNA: TGTGCCAGCAGCCGTCAAATGGGACTAGTACATGAGCAGTTCTTC

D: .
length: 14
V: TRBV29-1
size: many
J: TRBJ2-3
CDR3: CSVELGTLPDTQYF
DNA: TGCAGCGTTGAATTGGGGACCCTGCCAGATACGCAGTATTTT

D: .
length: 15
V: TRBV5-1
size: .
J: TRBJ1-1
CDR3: CASSPEYRVGTEAFF
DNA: TGCGCCAGCAGCCCTGAATACAGGGTCGGCACTGAAGCTTTCTTT

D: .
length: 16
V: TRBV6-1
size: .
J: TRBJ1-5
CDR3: CASSERAANSNQPQHF
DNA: TGTGCCAGCAGTGAGAGGGCGGCAAATAGCAATCAGCCCCAGCATTTT

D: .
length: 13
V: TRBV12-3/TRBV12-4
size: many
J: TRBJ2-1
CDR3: CASSLVVYNEQFF
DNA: TGTGCCAGCAGTTTAGTAGTCTACAATGAGCAGTTCTTC

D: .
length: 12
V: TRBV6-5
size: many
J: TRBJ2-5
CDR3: CASSYYGETQYF
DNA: TGTGCCAGCAGTTACTATGGAGAGACCCAGTACTTC

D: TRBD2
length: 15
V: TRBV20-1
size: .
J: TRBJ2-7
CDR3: CIARDRTSGSYEQYF
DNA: TGCATTGCTAGAGATCGCACTAGCGGGTCCTACGAGCAGTACTTC

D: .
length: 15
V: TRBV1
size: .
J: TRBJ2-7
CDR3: CTSRSRGSFSYEQYF
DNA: TGCACCAGCAGAAGCAGGGGGAGTTTCTCCTACGAGCAGTACTTC

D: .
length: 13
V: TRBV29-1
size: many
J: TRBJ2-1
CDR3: CSVEGAAFNEQFF
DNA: TGCAGCGTTGAAGGGGCTGCCTTCAATGAGCAGTTCTTC

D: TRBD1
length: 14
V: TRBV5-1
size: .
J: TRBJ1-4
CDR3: CASTTGGPNEKLFF
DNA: TGCGCCAGCACTACAGGGGGTCCTAATGAAAAACTGTTTTTT

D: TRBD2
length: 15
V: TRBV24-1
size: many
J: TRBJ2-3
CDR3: CATSDFSGRRDTQYF
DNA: TGTGCCACCAGTGATTTTAGCGGGAGGCGAGATACGCAGTATTTT

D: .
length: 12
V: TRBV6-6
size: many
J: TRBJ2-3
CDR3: CASSYNTDTQYF
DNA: TGTGCCAGCAGTTACAACACAGATACGCAGTATTTT

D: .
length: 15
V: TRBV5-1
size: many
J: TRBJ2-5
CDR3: CASSLVGDSQETQYF
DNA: TGCGCCAGCAGCTTGGTTGGCGACAGTCAAGAGACCCAGTACTTC

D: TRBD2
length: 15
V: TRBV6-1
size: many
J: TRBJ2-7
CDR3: CASRRSGRESHEQYF
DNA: TGTGCCAGCCGTAGATCGGGGCGGGAGTCCCACGAGCAGTACTTC

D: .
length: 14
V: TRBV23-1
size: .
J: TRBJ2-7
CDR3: CASMQGPVPYEQYF
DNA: TGCGCCAGCATGCAGGGGCCAGTCCCCTACGAGCAGTACTTC

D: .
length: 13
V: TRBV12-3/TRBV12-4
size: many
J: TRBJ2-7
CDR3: CASSLDNEYEQYF
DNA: TGTGCCAGCAGCCTTGACAATGAGTACGAGCAGTACTTC

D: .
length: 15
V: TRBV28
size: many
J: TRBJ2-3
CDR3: CASSYGRLSTDTQYF
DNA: TGTGCCAGCAGTTATGGGAGGCTTAGCACAGATACGCAGTATTTT